This TCR beta chain was captured in a study of blood T cell repertoires in COVID-19. Profiling relied on immunoSEQ multiplex PCR, and the TCRdb table lists in-frame clones only, not all of them. This sample yields 200,000 to 250,000 clones, of which around four fifths are seen a single time; approximately 8% belongs to the top ten. This CDR3 has 18 amino acids. Germline V gene lookup returns CDR1 SGHTA and CDR2 FQGNSA. V shed 0 bases and J 2 bases; nucleotides not matched to a gene: 8. The sample was peripheral blood. The rearrangement uses TRBV7-2 and TRBJ2-1; 9 bases align to TRBD2. This sequence was found in a woman aged 80 or over with COVID-19, enrolled during active disease. Here the CDR3 reads CASSLASGRLYPYNEQFF. In DNA, the CDR3 is TGTGCCAGCAGCTTAGCTAGCGGGAGATTATACCCCTACAATGAGCAGTTCTTC.